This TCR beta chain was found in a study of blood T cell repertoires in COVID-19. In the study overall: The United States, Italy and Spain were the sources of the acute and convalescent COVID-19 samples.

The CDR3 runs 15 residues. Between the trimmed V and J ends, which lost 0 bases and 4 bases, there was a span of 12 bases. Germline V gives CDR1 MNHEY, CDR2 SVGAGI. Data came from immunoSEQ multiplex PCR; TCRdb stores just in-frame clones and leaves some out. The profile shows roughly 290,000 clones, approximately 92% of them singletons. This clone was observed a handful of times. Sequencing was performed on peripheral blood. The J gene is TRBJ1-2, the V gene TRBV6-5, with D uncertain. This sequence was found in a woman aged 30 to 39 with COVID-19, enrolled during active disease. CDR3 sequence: CASSYSTQAIYGYTF. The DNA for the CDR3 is TGTGCCAGCAGTTACTCGACCCAGGCGATCTATGGCTACACCTTC.